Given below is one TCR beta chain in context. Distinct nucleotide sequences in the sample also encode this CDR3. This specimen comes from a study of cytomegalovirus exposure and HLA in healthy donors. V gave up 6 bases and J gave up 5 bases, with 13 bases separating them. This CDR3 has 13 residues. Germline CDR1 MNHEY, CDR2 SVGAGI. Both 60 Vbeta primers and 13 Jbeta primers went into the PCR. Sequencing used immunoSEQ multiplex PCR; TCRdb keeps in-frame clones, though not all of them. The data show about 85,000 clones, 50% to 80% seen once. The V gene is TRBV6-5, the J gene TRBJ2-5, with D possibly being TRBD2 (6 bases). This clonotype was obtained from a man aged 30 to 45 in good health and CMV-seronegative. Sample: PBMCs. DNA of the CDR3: TGTGCCAGCAGCCCCTGGGGGGTGGAGACCCAGTACTTC. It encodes CASSPWGVETQYF.